This T cell receptor (beta chain) was captured in a study of control samples from healthy donors and cancer patients. The length of the CDR3 is 14 residues. Germline V lookup: CDR1 SGHVS, CDR2 FQNEAQ. Between the trimmed V and J ends, which lost 5 bases and 2 bases, there was a span of 12 bases. Assay used: immunoSEQ multiplex PCR; TCRdb lists only in-frame clones, some missing. The sample consists of 120,000 to 150,000 clones, around 90% of them appearing once. Source material: blood. The genes are TRBV7-8 and TRBJ1-2; D is ambiguous. This TCR came from a man aged 30 to 45 in good health. The CDR3, as DNA: TGTGCCAGCAGCAATGTTCCAGAGAACTATGGCTACACCTTC. The encoded protein is CASSNVPENYGYTF.